What follows is one T cell receptor (beta chain) and its context. Its antigen is unidentified. This may stem from a read error, because a much larger clone lies one nucleotide away. Bulk tissue was left unsorted, and RNA and DNA were co-extracted from about 20-30 mg of it. Among the patients, all had chronic HBV infection and none had been treated. This CDR3 comprises 14 residues. The germline V gene encodes CDR1 SGHRS and CDR2 YFSETQ. The V segment lost 4 bases and the J segment 7 bases; nucleotides outside the gene matches: 5. Researchers generated TCR beta cDNA from approximately 0.55 ug of total RNA, relying on a constant-region primer. Three rounds of nested multiplex PCR with slightly modified ARM-PCR produced TCR beta libraries. TRBV1-TRBV30 forward and Cbeta reverse primers drove the first two roughly 10-cycle rounds. TCRdb analysed the multiplex PCR reads with MiXCR anew, one entry per CDR3 protein. The sample has approximately 190,000 distinct CDR3 sequences, 85% seen once.

The data originate from a study of tumor-infiltrating lymphocytes in primary liver carcinoma. Study details: Roughly 3.5 to 7.5 million productive TCRbeta reads came from each sample, comparable across tissue types.

Whole-study findings and limits: Tumor tissue displayed a significantly greater top-250-clone fraction than blood (p = 0.039). The study found tumor-adjacent and tumor-blood pairs overlapped less than tumor region pairs.

The gene calls are TRBV5-1 and TRBJ1-6, with TRBD1 identical over 7 bases. The receptor's source is a man aged 35 to 55 with primary liver carcinoma and hepatitis B virus infection. Material for sequencing was tumor tissue from primary liver carcinoma. The CDR3 reads CASSLHRGNSPLHF. CDR3 DNA: TGCGCCAGCAGCCTGCACAGGGGAAATTCACCCCTCCACTTT.